This T cell receptor beta chain was sequenced for a study of cytomegalovirus exposure and HLA in healthy donors. Study-level points and caveats: Sequence variants that were highly shared formed a cluster that was likely a sequencing artifact.

Germline assignment: CDR1 LNHDA and CDR2 SQIVND (reference sequence). This CDR3 region has 13 residues. V was trimmed by 8 bases and J by 4 bases, leaving 12 bases between them. Comment on this clone: No antigen is known for it.

Amplification used 60 Vbeta primers and 13 Jbeta primers. Libraries were prepared by immunoSEQ multiplex PCR; TCRdb keeps only in-frame clonotypes and omits some of them. This sample has under 250,000 clones, with approximately 85% found just once. Healthy bone marrow donors formed the donor group. This receptor was identified in a woman in her forties or fifties in good health and CMV-seronegative. The sequenced material came from PBMCs. The gene calls are TRBV19 and TRBJ2-4, with D maybe TRBD2 (6 bases). CDR3 DNA: TGTGCCAGTGGGGACTTCCAAAAAAACATTCAGTACTTC. This sequence encodes CASGDFQKNIQYF.